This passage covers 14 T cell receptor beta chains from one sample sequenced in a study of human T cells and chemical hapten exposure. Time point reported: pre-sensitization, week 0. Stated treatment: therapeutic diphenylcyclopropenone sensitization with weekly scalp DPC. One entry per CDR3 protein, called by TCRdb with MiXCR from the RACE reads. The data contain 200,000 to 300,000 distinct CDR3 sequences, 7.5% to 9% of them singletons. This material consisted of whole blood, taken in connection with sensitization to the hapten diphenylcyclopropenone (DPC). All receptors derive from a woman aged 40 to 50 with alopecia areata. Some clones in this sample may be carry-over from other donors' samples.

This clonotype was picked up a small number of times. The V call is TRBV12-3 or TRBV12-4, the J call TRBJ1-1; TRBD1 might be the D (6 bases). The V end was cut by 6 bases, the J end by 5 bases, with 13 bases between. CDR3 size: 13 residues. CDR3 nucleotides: TGTGCCAGCAGCCCCACCAGGGGAACTGAAGCTTTCTTT. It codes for CASSPTRGTEAFF.

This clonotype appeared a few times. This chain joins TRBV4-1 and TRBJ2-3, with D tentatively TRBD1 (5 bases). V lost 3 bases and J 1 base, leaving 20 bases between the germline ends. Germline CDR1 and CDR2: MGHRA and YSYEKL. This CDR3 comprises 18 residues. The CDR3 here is CASSHGPQHRKRTDTQYF. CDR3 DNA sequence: TGCGCCAGCAGCCATGGACCCCAGCACAGGAAACGCACAGATACGCAGTATTTT.

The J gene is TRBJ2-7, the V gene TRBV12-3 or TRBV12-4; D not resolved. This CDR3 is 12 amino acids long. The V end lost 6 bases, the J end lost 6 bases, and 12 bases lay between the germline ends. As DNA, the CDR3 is TGTGCCAGCAGCTATAGGTCCCCCGAGCAGTACTTC. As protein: CASSYRSPEQYF.

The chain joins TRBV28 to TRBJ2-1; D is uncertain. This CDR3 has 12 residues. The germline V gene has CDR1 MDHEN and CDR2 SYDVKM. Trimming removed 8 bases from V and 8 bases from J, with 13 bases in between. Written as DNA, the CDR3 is TGTGCCAGCTCCCCCTCGAGTTATGAGCAGTTCTTC. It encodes CASSPSSYEQFF.

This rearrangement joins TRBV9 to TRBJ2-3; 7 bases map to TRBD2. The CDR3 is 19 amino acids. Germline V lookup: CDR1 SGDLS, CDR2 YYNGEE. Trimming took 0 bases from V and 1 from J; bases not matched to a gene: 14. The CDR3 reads CASSVASGLAVLGTDTQYF. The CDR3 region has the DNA TGTGCCAGCAGCGTAGCGTCCGGTCTAGCGGTGCTGGGCACAGATACGCAGTATTTT.

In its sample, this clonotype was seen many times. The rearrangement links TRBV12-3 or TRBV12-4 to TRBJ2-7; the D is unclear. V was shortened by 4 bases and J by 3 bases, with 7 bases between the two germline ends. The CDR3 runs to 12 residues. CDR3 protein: CASSSVSYEQYF. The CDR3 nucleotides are TGTGCCAGCAGTTCAGTAAGCTACGAGCAGTACTTC.

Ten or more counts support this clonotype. CDR3 loop: CASSLSPNRGPYNEQFF. DNA of the CDR3: TGTGCCAGCAGCCTCTCCCCTAACAGGGGGCCCTACAATGAGCAGTTCTTC. V gene TRBV7-2 combines with J gene TRBJ2-1; 9 bases map to TRBD1. The CDR3 totals 17 residues. The V segment lost 5 bases and the J segment 2 bases; nucleotides outside the gene matches: 10. CDR1 SGHTA and CDR2 FQGNSA come from the germline V gene.

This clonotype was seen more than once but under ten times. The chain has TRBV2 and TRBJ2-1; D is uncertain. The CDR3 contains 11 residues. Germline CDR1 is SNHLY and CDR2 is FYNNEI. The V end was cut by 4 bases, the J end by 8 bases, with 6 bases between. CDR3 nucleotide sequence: TGTGCCAGCAGTGCTCGCTATGAGCAGTTCTTC. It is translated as CASSARYEQFF.

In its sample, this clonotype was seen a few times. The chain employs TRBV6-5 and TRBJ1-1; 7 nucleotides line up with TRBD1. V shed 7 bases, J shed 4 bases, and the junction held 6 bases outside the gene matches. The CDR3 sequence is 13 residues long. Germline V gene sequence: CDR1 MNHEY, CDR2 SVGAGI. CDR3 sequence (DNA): TGTGCCAGCATGACCAGGGGGAGCACTGAAGCTTTCTTT. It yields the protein CASMTRGSTEAFF.

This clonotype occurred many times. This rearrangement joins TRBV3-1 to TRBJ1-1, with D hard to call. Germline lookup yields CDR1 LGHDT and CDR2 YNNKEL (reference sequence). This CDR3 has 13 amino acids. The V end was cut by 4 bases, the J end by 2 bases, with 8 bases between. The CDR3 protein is CASSPDGNTEAFF. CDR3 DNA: TGTGCCAGCAGCCCCGACGGTAACACTGAAGCTTTCTTT.

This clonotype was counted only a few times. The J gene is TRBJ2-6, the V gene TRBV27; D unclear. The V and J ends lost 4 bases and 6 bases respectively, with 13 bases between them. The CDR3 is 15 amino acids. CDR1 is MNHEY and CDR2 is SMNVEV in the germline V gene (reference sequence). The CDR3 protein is CASSYVGTMANVLTF. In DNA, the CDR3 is TGTGCCAGCAGTTATGTAGGTACGATGGCCAACGTCCTGACTTTC.

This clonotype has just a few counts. CDR3: CASSFFGRDTDTQYF. The DNA for the CDR3 is TGTGCCAGCAGTTTTTTTGGGCGAGACACAGATACGCAGTATTTT. The V call is TRBV27, the J call TRBJ2-3; D gene unclear. Germline V CDR1 and CDR2: MNHEY, SMNVEV (reference sequence). This CDR3 is 15 amino acids long. The V gene lost 3 bases and the J gene lost 2 bases, with 12 bases spanning the gap.

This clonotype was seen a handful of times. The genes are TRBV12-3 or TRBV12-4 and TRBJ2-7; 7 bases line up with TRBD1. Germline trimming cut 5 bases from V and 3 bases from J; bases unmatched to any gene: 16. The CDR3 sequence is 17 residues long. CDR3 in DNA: TGTGCCAGCAGTACAGTACCGGGGACAGACTCAAACTACGAGCAGTACTTC. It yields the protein CASSTVPGTDSNYEQYF.

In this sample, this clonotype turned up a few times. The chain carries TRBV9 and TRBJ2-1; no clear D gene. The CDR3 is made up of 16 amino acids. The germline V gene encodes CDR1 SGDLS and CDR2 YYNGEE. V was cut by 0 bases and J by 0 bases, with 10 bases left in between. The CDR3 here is CASSVGEPGSYNEQFF. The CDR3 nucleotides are TGTGCCAGCAGCGTAGGAGAGCCCGGCTCCTACAATGAGCAGTTCTTC.